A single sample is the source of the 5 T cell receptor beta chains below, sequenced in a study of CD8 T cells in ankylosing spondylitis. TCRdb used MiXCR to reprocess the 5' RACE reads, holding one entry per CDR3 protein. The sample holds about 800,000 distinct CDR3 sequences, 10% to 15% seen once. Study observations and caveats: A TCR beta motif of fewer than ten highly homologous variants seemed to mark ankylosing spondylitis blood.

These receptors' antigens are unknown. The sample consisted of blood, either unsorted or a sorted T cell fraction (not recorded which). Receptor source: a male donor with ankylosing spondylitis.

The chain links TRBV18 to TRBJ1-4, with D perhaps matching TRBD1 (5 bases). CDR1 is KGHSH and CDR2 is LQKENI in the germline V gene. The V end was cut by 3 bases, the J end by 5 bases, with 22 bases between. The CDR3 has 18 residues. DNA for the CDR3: TGTGCCAGCTCACCCCAGGGAGGTATTCTCACCCGAAATGAAAAACTGTTTTTT. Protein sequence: CASSPQGGILTRNEKLFF.

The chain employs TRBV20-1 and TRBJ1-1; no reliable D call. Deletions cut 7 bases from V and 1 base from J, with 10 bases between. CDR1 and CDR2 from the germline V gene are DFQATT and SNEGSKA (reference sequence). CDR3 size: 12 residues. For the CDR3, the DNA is TGCAGTGTATACTTGCAGAACACTGAAGCTTTCTTT. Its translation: CSVYLQNTEAFF.

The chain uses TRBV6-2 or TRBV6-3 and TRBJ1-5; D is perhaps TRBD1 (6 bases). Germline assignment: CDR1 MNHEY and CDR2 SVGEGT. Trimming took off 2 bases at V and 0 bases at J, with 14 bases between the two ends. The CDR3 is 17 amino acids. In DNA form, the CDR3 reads TGTGCCAGCAGTTACGAGGGCGGGGGCCTTAGCAATCAGCCCCAGCATTTT. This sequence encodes CASSYEGGGLSNQPQHF.

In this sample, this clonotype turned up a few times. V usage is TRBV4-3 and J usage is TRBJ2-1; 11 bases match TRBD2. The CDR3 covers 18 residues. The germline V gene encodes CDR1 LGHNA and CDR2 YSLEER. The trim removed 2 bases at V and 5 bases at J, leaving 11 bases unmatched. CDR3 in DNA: TGCGCCAGCAGCCAATCTTTAGCGGGAGGGCCGAAAAACAATGAGCAGTTCTTC. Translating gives CASSQSLAGGPKNNEQFF.

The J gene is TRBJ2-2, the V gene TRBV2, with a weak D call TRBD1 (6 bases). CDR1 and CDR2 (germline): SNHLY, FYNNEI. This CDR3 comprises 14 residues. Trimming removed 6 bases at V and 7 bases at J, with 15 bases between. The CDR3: CASSNTGFGGELFF. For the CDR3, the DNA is TGTGCCAGCAGCAATACAGGGTTCGGCGGGGAGCTGTTTTTT.